The 25 T cell receptor beta chains below come from one sample, sequenced in a study of T cell repertoires in cytomegalovirus infection. Each CDR3 protein gets one entry after TCRdb re-called the reads with MiXCR. The table lists about 230,000 distinct CDR3 sequences, 20% to 25% of them singletons. Sequencing was performed on CD8+ T cells from PBMCs. The receptors stem from a human donor in good health (CMV status not recorded). Some clones in this sample may be carry-over from other donors' samples.

The V call is TRBV6-1, the J call TRBJ2-7; 7 bases match TRBD1. V shed 3 bases, J shed 2 bases, and the junction held 10 bases outside the gene matches. The CDR3 extends over 16 amino acids. CDR1 MNHNS and CDR2 SASEGT come from the germline V gene. CDR3 DNA: TGTGCCAGCAGTGACTGTACCGGGACAGACCCCTACGAGCAGTACTTC. As protein: CASSDCTGTDPYEQYF.

This clonotype was counted between two and nine times. The V and J genes are TRBV20-1 and TRBJ1-1; D is unclear. The CDR3 is 12 amino acids. Germline values: CDR1 DFQATT, CDR2 SNEGSKA (reference sequence). The V end was cut by 3 bases, the J end by 3 bases, with 8 bases between. Written as DNA, the CDR3 is TGCAGTGCTAGCGAGGAAGACACTGAAGCTTTCTTT. Protein: CSASEEDTEAFF.

The chain carries TRBV5-6 and TRBJ2-1; no clear D. Germline CDR1 and CDR2: SGHDT and YYEEEE. The CDR3 length is 15 residues. V was clipped by 4 bases and J by 3 bases, with 14 bases between them. The CDR3 DNA is TGTGCCAGCAGCCATAGCTTGATTGACTACAATGAGCAGTTCTTC. As protein: CASSHSLIDYNEQFF.

This clonotype showed up just a few times. This sequence joins TRBV10-3 and TRBJ2-3, with 7 positions matching TRBD1. This CDR3 comprises 13 residues. Germline V gives CDR1 ENHRY, CDR2 SYGVKD. The junction had 4 bases not matched to a gene; V was cut back by 2 bases and J by 8 bases. This CDR3 is CAISEGTVPTQYF. In DNA form, the CDR3 reads TGTGCCATCAGTGAGGGGACAGTGCCTACGCAGTATTTT.

This clonotype was counted a few times. The rearrangement joins TRBV28 to TRBJ2-7; D gene uncertain. Germline V gene data show CDR1 as MDHEN and CDR2 as SYDVKM. CDR3 length equals 15 residues. Trimming took 2 bases from V and 3 from J, leaving 14 bases between them. The DNA for the CDR3 is TGTGCCAGCAGTTTAACCCCCACCCCCTACTACGAGCAGTACTTC. It encodes CASSLTPTPYYEQYF.

This clonotype was counted only a few times. The chain uses TRBV11-2 and TRBJ2-3; 8 nucleotides line up with TRBD2. The CDR3 runs to 17 residues. J gave up 0 bases and V 0 bases, and 5 bases lay outside the gene matches. Germline-derived CDR1 and CDR2 are SGHAT and FQNNGV. CDR3 in DNA: TGTGCCAGCAGCTTAGATGCGGGGGGACGGAGCACAGATACGCAGTATTTT. Translation: CASSLDAGGRSTDTQYF. The whole variable domain, filled in from reference TRBV11-2 and TRBJ2-3, reads EAGVAQSPRYKIIEKRQSVAFWCNPISGHATLYWYQQILGQGPKLLIQFQNNGVVDDSQLPKDRFSAERLKGVDSTLKIQPAKLEDSAVYLCASSLDAGGRSTDTQYFGPGTRLTVL.

The genes are TRBV5-6 and TRBJ2-1; TRBD2 matches at 13 bases. V gave up 4 bases and J gave up 0 bases; unmatched junction bases: 7. From germline, CDR1 is SGHDT and CDR2 YYEEEE. The CDR3 is 18 residues long. CDR3 bases: TGTGCCAGCAGCCTAGGACTAGCGGGGGTTAGCTCCTACAATGAGCAGTTCTTC. Its translation is CASSLGLAGVSSYNEQFF.

The chain joins TRBV7-9 to TRBJ1-1; perhaps TRBD1 as D (6 bases). Germline V lookup: CDR1 SEHNR, CDR2 FQNEAQ (reference sequence). The CDR3 runs 13 residues. V lost 5 bases and J lost 8, with 15 bases in between. CDR3 protein: CASSPLDRLEAFF. As DNA, the CDR3 is TGTGCCAGCAGCCCCCTGGACAGACTAGAAGCTTTCTTT.

This chain joins TRBV5-1 and TRBJ2-5; possibly TRBD2 for D (5 bases). There are 13 residues in the CDR3. Germline CDR1 and CDR2: SGHRS and YFSETQ. V was pared by 4 bases and J by 3 bases, with 10 bases between. The CDR3, as DNA: TGCGCCAGCAGCACGGACTCCAAAGAGACCCAGTACTTC. Translated: CASSTDSKETQYF.

This clonotype was observed at least ten times. This sequence joins TRBV28 and TRBJ2-2; D remains ambiguous. The CDR3 is 15 residues long. Germline values: CDR1 MDHEN, CDR2 SYDVKM. V lost 5 bases to trimming and J lost 1 base, with 11 bases between them. CDR3 bases: TGTGCCAGCAGTCTGGAGCACCTGAACACCGGGGAGCTGTTTTTT. It yields the protein CASSLEHLNTGELFF.

The rearrangement uses TRBV28 and TRBJ1-2, with a tentative D call TRBD1 (5 bases). This CDR3 contains 16 residues. The germline V and J ends were trimmed by 1 base and 4 bases, with 16 bases remaining between them. Per germline, CDR1 MDHEN and CDR2 SYDVKM. The CDR3 loop reads CASSLFARAGTYGYTF. For the CDR3, the DNA is TGTGCCAGCAGTTTATTCGCGAGGGCGGGGACCTATGGCTACACCTTC.

J is TRBJ1-5 and V is TRBV12-3 or TRBV12-4; 7 positions match TRBD1. J gave up 3 bases and V 5 bases, and 4 bases lay outside the gene matches. The CDR3 runs to 14 residues. The CDR3 DNA sequence: TGTGCCAGCAGTCCTACAGGGGTCAATCAGCCCCAGCATTTT. Protein product: CASSPTGVNQPQHF.

This clonotype was counted at least ten times. The V and J genes are TRBV27 and TRBJ2-7, with no clear D. This CDR3 has 12 residues. The V end lost 6 bases, the J end lost 0 bases, and 6 bases lay between the germline ends. Looked up from germline, CDR1 is MNHEY and CDR2 is SMNVEV (reference sequence). The CDR3 coding sequence is TGTGCCAGCAGGGGTAACTCCTACGAGCAGTACTTC. Its protein is CASRGNSYEQYF.

This clonotype was picked up many times. The V gene is TRBV7-2, the J gene TRBJ2-3; D is possibly TRBD1 (6 bases). Germline CDR1 is SGHTA and CDR2 is FQGNSA. V was pared by 1 base and J by 2 bases, with 19 bases between. The CDR3 extends over 18 amino acids. The DNA of the CDR3 is TGTGCCAGCAGCTTAGAATGGGCAGGGGTAGGCGACACAGATACGCAGTATTTT. The encoded protein is CASSLEWAGVGDTDTQYF.

This clonotype turned up a few times. The rearrangement uses TRBV7-6 and TRBJ2-7, with 9 bases that match TRBD1. With V trimmed by 3 bases and J by 1 base, 4 bases remained unmatched. This CDR3 is 15 amino acids long. Germline V lookup: CDR1 SGHVS, CDR2 FNYEAQ. As DNA, the CDR3 is TGTGCCAGCAGCTTTTGGACAGGGGTGTCCTACGAGCAGTACTTC. This sequence encodes CASSFWTGVSYEQYF.

The chain couples TRBV5-5 to TRBJ2-7; 7 bases are shared with TRBD2. This CDR3 is built from 14 residues. The germline gives CDR1 SGHKS, CDR2 YYEKEE (reference sequence). With V trimmed by 3 bases and J by 2 bases, 5 bases remained unmatched. CDR3: CASSWTSGAYEQYF. The CDR3 DNA is TGTGCCAGCAGCTGGACAAGCGGGGCCTACGAGCAGTACTTC.

The table lists this clonotype with a few counts. CDR3 nucleotide sequence: TGTGCCAGCAGTTACTCGAAAACCGGGGTTTGGAATGAGCAGTTCTTC. Residues: CASSYSKTGVWNEQFF. The rearrangement uses TRBV6-5 and TRBJ2-1; tentatively, D is TRBD2 (5 bases). CDR1 is MNHEY, CDR2 SVGAGI, per germline. Trimming removed 0 bases at V and 7 bases at J, with 16 bases between. The CDR3 spans 16 residues.

The V gene is TRBV10-2, the J gene TRBJ1-6, with a tentative D call TRBD1 (5 bases). The CDR3 is 13 amino acids. The germline V gene encodes CDR1 WSHSY and CDR2 SAAADI. Trimming took 7 bases from V and 11 from J, leaving 15 bases between them. DNA for the CDR3: TGCGCCAGCACCCATGCAGGGCTCGCACCCCTCCACTTT. Its protein is CASTHAGLAPLHF.

This sequence joins TRBV2 and TRBJ2-2, with D possibly called TRBD1 or TRBD2 (5 bases each). CDR3 size: 14 residues. Looked up from germline, CDR1 is SNHLY and CDR2 is FYNNEI. V lost 6 bases and J 4 bases, leaving 12 bases between the germline ends. The CDR3 nucleotides are TGTGCCAGCAGAGGACCAGGGAGCACCGGGGAGCTGTTTTTT. This encodes CASRGPGSTGELFF. The full variable domain, rest sourced from reference TRBV2 and TRBJ2-2, is EPEVTQTPSHQVTQMGQEVILRCVPISNHLYFYWYRQILGQKVEFLVSFYNNEISEKSEIFDDQFSVERPDGSNFTLKIRSTKLEDSAMYFCASRGPGSTGELFFGEGSRLTVL.

The chain recombines TRBV6-6 with TRBJ1-3, with D possibly TRBD1 on 5 matching bases. V gave up 6 bases and J gave up 0 bases, with 12 bases separating them. The CDR3 runs to 15 residues. Germline V CDR1 and CDR2: MNHNY, SVGAGI (reference sequence). CDR3 sequence reads: CASSWADSSGNTIYF. The CDR3 nucleotides are TGTGCCAGCAGCTGGGCAGACAGCTCTGGAAACACCATATATTTT.

In its sample, this clonotype was seen a few times. The V gene is TRBV27, the J gene TRBJ2-1; 10 bases are shared with TRBD1. Losses at the gene ends were 4 bases for V and 4 bases for J; bases not matched to a gene: 4. CDR1 is MNHEY and CDR2 is SMNVEV in the germline V gene (reference sequence). There are 15 residues in the CDR3. The CDR3 nucleotides are TGTGCCAGCAGTTCCGGGACAGGGGTTTACAATGAGCAGTTCTTC. It yields the protein CASSSGTGVYNEQFF.

The table lists this clonotype with many counts. The chain uses TRBV7-2 and TRBJ2-1; unclear D gene. The V gene's germline CDR1 is SGHTA and CDR2 FQGNSA. The ends were cut back, 1 base at V and 8 bases at J, with 9 bases in the middle. CDR3 length: 13 amino acids. CDR3 in amino acids: CASSLGQVYEQFF. The CDR3 region has the DNA TGTGCCAGCAGCTTAGGACAAGTCTATGAGCAGTTCTTC.

This clonotype was found a few times. The V gene is TRBV12-3 or TRBV12-4, the J gene TRBJ2-1; D is ambiguous. The CDR3 has 15 amino acids. The V end lost 2 bases, the J end lost 0 bases, and 8 bases lay between the germline ends. The CDR3: CASSLWYNSYNEQFF. CDR3 DNA sequence: TGTGCCAGCAGTTTATGGTATAACTCCTACAATGAGCAGTTCTTC.

The gene calls are TRBV20-1 and TRBJ1-1, with 8 positions matching TRBD1. Germline V gene lookup returns CDR1 DFQATT and CDR2 SNEGSKA (reference sequence). V trimming: 3 bases; J trimming: 3 bases; junction bases outside the gene matches: 9. This CDR3 contains 15 residues. The CDR3 DNA follows: TGCAGTGCTAGGGACAGGGAGTTTGATCACACTGAAGCTTTCTTT. Its protein is CSARDREFDHTEAFF.

This clonotype was seen many times. The genes are TRBV11-1 and TRBJ2-1; weak D call: TRBD1 (6 bases). V lost 5 bases and J 2 bases, leaving 16 bases between the germline ends. Germline CDR1 SGHAT, CDR2 FQDESV (reference sequence). The CDR3 loop spans 16 amino acids. The CDR3, as DNA: TGTGCCAGCAGCGGAGGCTGGGACACCACCTACAATGAGCAGTTCTTC. Translated: CASSGGWDTTYNEQFF.